The 32 T cell receptor beta chains in this list originate from one sample, sequenced in a study of regulatory T cells in long-lasting Graves disease. Library construction for TCR beta used iRepertoire HTBI primers and Arm-PCR of CDR3 regions. TCRdb analysed the multiplex PCR reads with MiXCR anew, one entry per CDR3 protein. The table has about 330,000 distinct CDR3 sequences, 15% to 20% seen once. The time point denotes: newly diagnosed GD, antithyroid drugs for less than 3 months. PBMC RNA was the source of the TCR library. The same sample was also studied in work on T cells in Graves' hyperthyroidism and ophthalmopathy.

The sequences come from peripheral blood mononuclear cells (PBMCs), collected at new diagnosis, from a patient treated with antithyroid drugs. These TCRs come from a woman between 18 and 29 years old with Graves disease.

This clonotype occurred many times. The V call is TRBV7-9, the J call TRBJ2-5; the D is unclear. In germline, CDR1 is SEHNR, CDR2 FQNEAQ (reference sequence). The CDR3 length is 16 residues. The V end lost 3 bases, the J end lost 6 bases, and 20 bases lay between the germline ends. The chain's CDR3 is CASSFGGIGGSKTQYF. The CDR3 DNA is TGTGCCAGCAGCTTTGGTGGTATCGGCGGTAGTAAGACCCAGTACTTC. The whole variable domain, filled in from reference TRBV7-9 and TRBJ2-5, reads DTGVSQNPRHKITKRGQNVTFRCDPISEHNRLYWYRQTLGQGPEFLTYFQNEAQLEKSRLLSDRFSAERPKGSFSTLEIQRTEQGDSAMYLCASSFGGIGGSKTQYFGPGTRLLVL.

This clonotype has ten or more counts. This chain uses TRBV3-1 with TRBJ2-7; 8 bases agree with TRBD1. The J segment lost 6 bases and the V segment lost 4 bases, leaving 11 bases of the junction unmatched. CDR1 is LGHDT and CDR2 is YNNKEL in the germline V gene (reference sequence). The CDR3 has 15 residues. DNA for the CDR3: TGTGCCAGCAGCCTGACAGGGGACGGTCTTGGCGAGCAGTACTTC. This translates into CASSLTGDGLGEQYF.

The genes are TRBV20-1 and TRBJ2-3; 12 bases are shared with TRBD2. Trimming cost V 6 bases and J 2 bases; bases outside gene matches: 6. The CDR3 is made up of 15 amino acids. Germline V lookup: CDR1 DFQATT, CDR2 SNEGSKA (reference sequence). CDR3 in amino acids: CSALTSGGSTDTQYF. The DNA of the CDR3 is TGCAGTGCGCTGACTAGCGGGGGATCCACAGATACGCAGTATTTT.

The chain employs TRBV6-2 or TRBV6-3 and TRBJ1-4; a weak D match, TRBD1 (5 bases). CDR1 MNHEY and CDR2 SVGEGT come from the germline V gene. The CDR3 spans 14 residues. Trimming cost V 4 bases and J 5 bases, with 11 bases left between them. The CDR3 DNA sequence: TGTGCCAGCAGTTTACCGGGACCCAATGAAAAACTGTTTTTT. This encodes CASSLPGPNEKLFF.

This clonotype was detected a few times. The chain couples TRBV12-3 or TRBV12-4 to TRBJ2-2; D is perhaps TRBD1 or TRBD2 (6 bases each). This CDR3 has 12 amino acids. The V end was cut by 11 bases, the J end by 7 bases, with 14 bases between. The CDR3 is CAWGRGGGELFF. The DNA of the CDR3 is TGTGCCTGGGGCAGGGGAGGCGGGGAGCTGTTTTTT.

The table lists this clonotype with a few counts. J is TRBJ2-5 and V is TRBV29-1; 14 bases match TRBD2. Germline loops: CDR1 SQVTM, CDR2 ANQGSEA. V trimming: 8 bases; J trimming: 5 bases; junction bases outside the gene matches: 10. This CDR3 is built from 15 residues. The DNA of the CDR3 is TGCAGCCCTAGACTAGCGGGGGGGCGAGGGGAGACCCAGTACTTC. Amino acids: CSPRLAGGRGETQYF.

This clonotype was counted many times. The chain combines TRBV29-1 with TRBJ2-5, with D hard to call. Looked up from germline, CDR1 is SQVTM and CDR2 is ANQGSEA. V lost 4 bases to trimming and J lost 5 bases, with 8 bases between them. The CDR3 is 11 residues long. As DNA, the CDR3 is TGCAGCGTTGGGCCGCGGGAGACCCAGTACTTC. Translating gives CSVGPRETQYF.

The table lists this clonotype with many counts. The V gene is TRBV28, the J gene TRBJ2-6; D is possibly TRBD1 or TRBD2 (5 bases each). The CDR3 is 17 residues long. Trimming cost V 5 bases and J 0 bases, with 14 bases left between them. From germline, CDR1 is MDHEN and CDR2 SYDVKM. The CDR3 DNA reads TGTGCCAGCAGTCCTACGTGGGGGAGCTCTGGGGCCAACGTCCTGACTTTC. The encoded protein is CASSPTWGSSGANVLTF.

This clonotype turned up a few times. The gene calls are TRBV4-1 and TRBJ2-2; either TRBD1 or TRBD2 may supply D (7 bases each). This CDR3 is 17 amino acids long. V lost 3 bases and J 3 bases, leaving 17 bases between the germline ends. The germline gives CDR1 MGHRA, CDR2 YSYEKL. The CDR3 coding sequence is TGCGCCAGCAGCCACCCAGGGGGGGCGCGTGACACCGGGGAGCTGTTTTTT. It translates to CASSHPGGARDTGELFF.

V and J are TRBV19 and TRBJ2-1; 9 bases map to TRBD2. The trim removed 3 bases at V and 4 bases at J, leaving 10 bases unmatched. Germline V gives CDR1 LNHDA, CDR2 SQIVND (reference sequence). The CDR3 spans 17 residues. CDR3 region: CASSIAPGLAGYNEQFF. The CDR3 bases are TGTGCCAGTAGTATCGCCCCAGGTCTAGCGGGGTACAATGAGCAGTTCTTC.

The chain recombines TRBV5-1 with TRBJ2-2; 7 nucleotides line up with TRBD1. V lost 4 bases to trimming and J lost 9 bases; unmatched junction nucleotides: 6. The CDR3 length is 13 residues. Germline V gives CDR1 SGHRS, CDR2 YFSETQ. The CDR3: CASSQGVGRELFF. The CDR3 region has the DNA TGCGCCAGCAGCCAGGGGGTAGGGAGGGAGCTGTTTTTT.

This chain joins TRBV19 and TRBJ1-5, with a tentative D call TRBD1 (5 bases). CDR3 size: 15 residues. V lost 3 bases and J 4 bases, leaving 13 bases between the germline ends. Germline V gene sequence: CDR1 LNHDA, CDR2 SQIVND (reference sequence). CDR3 residues: CASSIWRGTNQPQHF. DNA for the CDR3: TGTGCCAGTAGTATTTGGAGGGGCACGAATCAGCCCCAGCATTTT.

This clonotype was observed many times. The CDR3 region is CASSERRLAGGLLEQFF. CDR3 nucleotide sequence: TGTGCCAGCAGTGAAAGGAGACTAGCGGGAGGGTTATTAGAGCAGTTCTTC. V usage is TRBV2 and J usage is TRBJ2-1; 14 bases map to TRBD2. V lost 2 bases and J lost 10; bases outside the gene matches: 10. The CDR3 totals 17 residues. Germline-derived CDR1 and CDR2 are SNHLY and FYNNEI.

In this sample, this clonotype turned up many times. The V call is TRBV27, the J call TRBJ1-5; 7 bases agree with TRBD1. There are 15 residues in the CDR3. Looked up from germline, CDR1 is MNHEY and CDR2 is SMNVEV (reference sequence). With 4 bases clipped from V and 4 bases from J, the junction kept 7 bases outside the gene matches. Here the CDR3 DNA reads TGTGCCAGCAGTTACATTCAGGGGGTGAATCAGCCCCAGCATTTT. This translates into CASSYIQGVNQPQHF.

The table lists this clonotype with a few counts. Lacking the conserved final phenylalanine or tryptophan, this CDR3 likely reflects a read error. The chain uses TRBV11-3 and TRBJ2-2; TRBD1 matches at 10 bases. The CDR3 spans 17 residues. From germline, CDR1 is SGHNT and CDR2 YENEEA. Unmatched junction bases numbered 10, after V lost 5 bases and J lost 4 bases. CDR3 DNA: TGTGCCAGCAGCGCCCATGACAGGGGGCAAAGCACCGGGGAGCTGTTTTAT. Translated, it gives CASSAHDRGQSTGELFY.

The chain links TRBV20-1 to TRBJ2-1; 13 nucleotides line up with TRBD2. Germline V gene lookup returns CDR1 DFQATT and CDR2 SNEGSKA (reference sequence). The junction had 11 bases not matched to a gene; V was cut back by 5 bases and J by 4 bases. This CDR3 has 17 amino acids. The CDR3: CSAGTSGGASTYNEQFF. The DNA for the CDR3 is TGCAGTGCTGGAACTAGCGGGGGGGCCAGTACGTACAATGAGCAGTTCTTC.

The table lists this clonotype with a count of one. A much larger clone differs from this one at a single base, so this may be a read error. The rearrangement links TRBV7-3 to TRBJ2-1, with D tentatively TRBD1 or TRBD2 (5 bases each). Germline V gene lookup returns CDR1 SGHTA and CDR2 FQGTGA. The germline V and J ends were trimmed by 5 bases and 7 bases, with 21 bases remaining between them. The CDR3 has 16 residues. DNA of the CDR3: TGTGCCAGCAGCCCTCCGGGGCGGAATATTTGGAATGAGCAGTTCTTC. Amino acid sequence: CASSPPGRNIWNEQFF. The full variable domain, its missing parts supplied by reference TRBV7-3 and TRBJ2-1, is GAGVSQTPSNKVTEKGKYVELRCDPISGHTALYWYRQSLGQGPEFLIYFQGTGAADDSGLPNDRFFAVRPEGSVSTLKIQRTERGDSAVYLCASSPPGRNIWNEQFFGPGTRLTVL.

Comment on this clonotype: A read error may be the cause here, since a much bigger clone is one base away. The V call is TRBV12-3 or TRBV12-4, the J call TRBJ1-5; D not certain. This CDR3 is 14 amino acids long. Trimming pared 1 base from V and 3 bases from J, leaving 7 bases between. In DNA, the CDR3 is TGTGCCAGCAGTTTAGGCAGCAACAATCAGCCCCAGCATTTT. Its translation is CASSLGSNNQPQHF.

This clonotype was detected once. A much larger clone sits a single nucleotide away, making a read error possible. The rearrangement joins TRBV5-1 to TRBJ2-5, with 8 bases fitting TRBD1. Germline trimming cut 4 bases from V and 5 bases from J; bases unmatched to any gene: 10. The CDR3 contains 15 residues. The germline V gene has CDR1 SGHRS and CDR2 YFSETQ. CDR3: CASSMTGDLRETQYF. CDR3 nucleotides: TGCGCCAGCAGCATGACAGGGGACCTTCGGGAGACCCAGTACTTC.

The sample holds a few counts of this clonotype. The CDR3 DNA follows: TGTGCCAGCAGCCAACGAATGGGGGGGTCTACCCCCTACGAGCAGTACTTC. Residues: CASSQRMGGSTPYEQYF. The chain links TRBV6-1 to TRBJ2-7; TRBD2 matches at 7 bases. CDR1 is MNHNS and CDR2 is SASEGT in the germline V gene. CDR3 length: 17 amino acids. The J segment lost 2 bases and the V segment lost 6 bases, leaving 16 bases of the junction unmatched.

This rearrangement joins TRBV18 to TRBJ1-1, with D maybe TRBD1 (5 bases). Between the trimmed V and J ends, which lost 3 bases and 4 bases, there was a span of 21 bases. Germline V gene lookup returns CDR1 KGHSH and CDR2 LQKENI. This CDR3 region has 17 residues. In DNA, the CDR3 is TGTGCCAGCTCACCGCTATCGATTTTGACAGATATCACTGAAGCTTTCTTT. Protein sequence: CASSPLSILTDITEAFF.

This clonotype appeared many times. This chain links TRBV20-1 with TRBJ1-1, with 7 bases lining up with TRBD1. Germline V lookup: CDR1 DFQATT, CDR2 SNEGSKA (reference sequence). CDR3 length equals 13 residues. V shed 5 bases and J 0 bases; nucleotides not matched to a gene: 3. The CDR3 DNA reads as TGCAGTGCTCCGGGACAGCTGAACACTGAAGCTTTCTTT. Translating gives CSAPGQLNTEAFF.

This clonotype occurred many times. The chain links TRBV3-1 to TRBJ2-1; no clear D gene. V was shortened by 3 bases and J by 6 bases, with 6 bases between the two germline ends. The CDR3 length is 12 residues. From germline, CDR1 is LGHDT and CDR2 YNNKEL (reference sequence). DNA for the CDR3: TGTGCCAGCAGCCAGCTGGGCAATGAGCAGTTCTTC. It codes for CASSQLGNEQFF.

This chain joins TRBV20-1 and TRBJ2-4; D may be TRBD2 (9 bases). Trimming removed 6 bases from V and 8 bases from J, with 26 bases in between. Germline V gene sequence: CDR1 DFQATT, CDR2 SNEGSKA (reference sequence). This CDR3 contains 16 residues. CDR3 DNA sequence: TGCAGTGCGGACCAGGGGGCGGGGGGGACGAGGGACATTCAGTACTTC. Its translation: CSADQGAGGTRDIQYF.

Many counts were recorded for this clonotype. The rearrangement uses TRBV5-1 and TRBJ2-5, with 10 bases matching TRBD2. V lost 2 bases, J lost 0 bases, and 1 base stayed unmatched. The CDR3 sequence is 15 residues long. From germline, CDR1 is SGHRS and CDR2 YFSETQ. The CDR3 spells CASSLAGGNQETQYF. CDR3 bases: TGCGCCAGCAGCTTAGCGGGGGGGAACCAAGAGACCCAGTACTTC. The full variable domain, with the rest looked up from reference TRBV5-1 and TRBJ2-5, is KAGVTQTPRYLIKTRGQQVTLSCSPISGHRSVSWYQQTPGQGLQFLFEYFSETQRNKGNFPGRFSGRQFSNSRSEMNVSTLELGDSALYLCASSLAGGNQETQYFGPGTRLLVL.

In its sample, this clonotype was seen once. Relative to the germline gene, one junction end is altered; a read error may explain this. The CDR3 DNA reads TGCGCCAGCAGCCAAGTTACAAACATTCAGTACTTC. The encoded protein is CASSQVTNIQYF. The V gene is TRBV9, the J gene TRBJ2-4; D unclear. Germline V lookup: CDR1 SGDLS, CDR2 YYNGEE. The CDR3 spans 12 residues.

This clonotype came up many times. This chain uses TRBV7-9 with TRBJ2-7; 9 nucleotides agree with TRBD1. The CDR3 covers 14 residues. The junction had 5 bases not matched to a gene; V was cut back by 3 bases and J by 5 bases. The germline CDR1 and CDR2 sequences are SEHNR and FQNEAQ (reference sequence). Here the CDR3 reads CASSLGQGQHEQYF. CDR3 sequence (DNA): TGTGCCAGCAGCTTGGGACAGGGTCAACACGAGCAGTACTTC.

Ten or more counts support this clonotype. This chain links TRBV9 with TRBJ1-1; TRBD1 agrees at 10 bases. The V and J ends lost 4 bases and 5 bases, in that order; junction bases with no gene match: 5. The length of the CDR3 is 14 residues. The germline CDR1 and CDR2 sequences are SGDLS and YYNGEE. Here the CDR3 DNA reads TGTGCCAGCAGCACCGGACAGGGGGAGACTGAAGCTTTCTTT. Translation: CASSTGQGETEAFF.

This clonotype was detected ten times or more. The J gene is TRBJ1-1, the V gene TRBV7-2; weak D call: TRBD1 (6 bases). The germline V gene encodes CDR1 SGHTA and CDR2 FQGNSA. The CDR3 covers 14 residues. Trimming took off 4 bases at V and 4 bases at J, with 13 bases between the two ends. CDR3 loop: CASSSTGIGTEAFF. The DNA of the CDR3 is TGTGCCAGCAGCTCCACAGGGATCGGCACTGAAGCTTTCTTT.

This clonotype was found many times. The V and J genes are TRBV7-8 and TRBJ2-5, with 10 bases fitting TRBD1. The ends lost 5 bases at V and 2 bases at J; junction bases unmatched: 14. CDR3 length: 18 residues. Looked up from germline, CDR1 is SGHVS and CDR2 is FQNEAQ. In nucleotides, the CDR3 is TGTGCCAGCAGCCCAAAGCCCCCATGGACAGGGGGACAAGAGACCCAGTACTTC. It translates to CASSPKPPWTGGQETQYF.

This clonotype was picked up many times. This chain joins TRBV5-1 and TRBJ2-3; 11 bases match TRBD2. J gave up 2 bases and V 3 bases, and 5 bases lay outside the gene matches. Germline V lookup: CDR1 SGHRS, CDR2 YFSETQ. This CDR3 is 16 amino acids long. The CDR3, as DNA: TGCGCCAGCAGCTCGAGACTAGCGGGGACCACAGATACGCAGTATTTT. As protein: CASSSRLAGTTDTQYF. The variable domain in full, with the rest retrieved from reference TRBV5-1 and TRBJ2-3, is KAGVTQTPRYLIKTRGQQVTLSCSPISGHRSVSWYQQTPGQGLQFLFEYFSETQRNKGNFPGRFSGRQFSNSRSEMNVSTLELGDSALYLCASSSRLAGTTDTQYFGPGTRLTVL.

A word on this clonotype: This may arise from a read error, as a much more abundant clone is one base away. The chain combines TRBV15 with TRBJ2-7, with TRBD1 identical over 8 bases. The CDR3 totals 15 residues. J gave up 3 bases and V 3 bases, and 7 bases lay outside the gene matches. Germline CDR1 is LNHNV and CDR2 is YYDKDF (reference sequence). The CDR3 loop is CATSRDGTGIYEQYF. The CDR3 region has the DNA TGTGCCACCAGCAGGGACGGGACAGGTATCTACGAGCAGTACTTC.